Here is one T cell receptor (beta chain) with its context. Its specificity is unknown. TCRdb's copy holds only in-frame clones and misses some; the assay was immunoSEQ multiplex PCR. The table records tens of thousands of clones, around 83% of them present only once. The entry originates in a study of radiotherapy plus CTLA-4 blockade in lung cancer. Study context: In around 19% of patients, objective responses were seen; 31% had disease control.

Study results and caveats: According to reports, early shifts in blood T cell clones, alongside interferon-beta, forecast response most accurately. TCR clones of tumor origin grew in blood after radiotherapy plus ipilimumab.

Chemo-refractory metastatic non-small-cell lung cancer patients received focal radiation with ipilimumab CTLA-4 blockade. The source was peripheral blood, collected from a patient treated with radiotherapy plus ipilimumab. The sequence came from a human donor with non-small cell lung cancer who had stable disease on radiotherapy plus ipilimumab.

CDR3 DNA sequence: TGTGCCAGCAGCCCGAGTCCCGGGACTAGCGGACTCAAAGAGACCCAGTACTTC. It yields the protein CASSPSPGTSGLKETQYF. The chain employs TRBV7-2 and TRBJ2-5; TRBD2 matches 11 bases. Trimming took 5 bases from V and 3 from J; bases not matched to a gene: 14. Germline lookup yields CDR1 SGHTA and CDR2 FQGNSA. The CDR3 consists of 18 residues.